The T cell receptor beta chain described here comes from a study of T cells in Graves' hyperthyroidism and ophthalmopathy. Findings of the study overall: Most expanded thyroid clonotypes above 0.001 recurred in blood.

This clonotype was seen at least ten times. Its antigen is currently unknown. Germline V gene data show CDR1 as SGDLS and CDR2 as YYNGEE. CDR3 length equals 13 residues. The V gene lost 6 bases and the J gene lost 7 bases, with 13 bases spanning the gap. Researchers took RNA transcripts and amplified the TCR beta CDR3 regions from them. The HTBI primer set drove a first-round RT-PCR of the TCR CDR3. TCRdb ran MiXCR on the multiplex PCR reads and lists one entry per CDR3 protein. The table lists about 52,000 distinct CDR3 sequences, 48% of them singletons. Each ophthalmopathy patient scored at least 3 on the Clinical Activity Score and at least 4 on NOSPECS grade, with duration under 3 months. Diagnoses rested on clinical symptoms, serum thyroxine and TRAb, thyroid ultrasound and orbital computed tomography.

The TCR comes from a woman aged 45 to 65 with Graves' ophthalmopathy. Input material: blood. V gene TRBV9 combines with J gene TRBJ2-2; D is perhaps TRBD1 or TRBD2 (6 bases each). The CDR3 protein is CASTRGEGGELFF. The CDR3 DNA reads TGTGCCAGCACGAGGGGGGAAGGCGGGGAGCTGTTTTTT.